One sample yielded the 18 T cell receptor beta chains listed below, sequenced in a study of T cells in Graves' hyperthyroidism and ophthalmopathy. TCR beta CDR3 region amplification was performed from RNA transcripts. TCR CDR3 regions were first amplified by RT-PCR with HTBI primers. From the multiplex PCR reads, TCRdb called clonotypes with MiXCR, one entry per CDR3 protein. The sample records about 500,000 distinct CDR3 sequences, about 16% being singletons. Sequencing was carried out using blood. These receptors all come from a woman aged 25 to 39 with Graves' ophthalmopathy.

The chain joins TRBV20-1 to TRBJ2-3; 14 nucleotides line up with TRBD2. Trimming took 2 bases from V and 2 from J; bases not matched to a gene: 6. Germline lookup yields CDR1 DFQATT and CDR2 SNEGSKA (reference sequence). CDR3 length equals 17 residues. Here the CDR3 reads CSARRGLAGGFTDTQYF. CDR3 in DNA: TGCAGTGCTAGACGAGGACTAGCGGGAGGATTCACAGATACGCAGTATTTT.

The chain is built from TRBV7-8 and TRBJ2-2; 8 nucleotides line up with TRBD2. The junction had 6 bases not matched to a gene; V was cut back by 5 bases and J by 1 base. The CDR3 covers 16 residues. Per germline, CDR1 SGHVS and CDR2 FQNEAQ. CDR3 nucleotides: TGTGCCAGCAGCGCCCCTAGCGGGCTGAACACCGGGGAGCTGTTTTTT. This encodes CASSAPSGLNTGELFF. The full variable domain, its missing parts supplied by reference TRBV7-8 and TRBJ2-2, is GAGVSQSPRYKVAKRGQDVALRCDPISGHVSLFWYQQALGQGPEFLTYFQNEAQLDKSGLPSDRFFAERPEGSVSTLKIQRTQQEDSAVYLCASSAPSGLNTGELFFGEGSRLTVL.

In its sample, this clonotype was seen once. The genes are TRBV7-8 and TRBJ2-3; 11 bases line up with TRBD2. V lost 5 bases and J lost 4; bases outside the gene matches: 11. Germline CDR1 reads SGHVS; CDR2 reads FQNEAQ. This CDR3 has 17 residues. The CDR3 DNA reads as TGTGCCAGCAGCACGAGGGGACTAGCGGTGTTGGCAGATACGCAGTATTTT. Protein: CASSTRGLAVLADTQYF.

This clonotype came up many times. The chain links TRBV5-1 to TRBJ2-3; D may be TRBD2 (6 bases). V was clipped by 0 bases and J by 2 bases, with 16 bases between them. CDR3 length: 17 amino acids. The V gene's germline CDR1 is SGHRS and CDR2 YFSETQ. The CDR3 DNA reads TGCGCCAGCAGCTTGGGCCTGGGCGGACTAATCACAGATACGCAGTATTTT. Translation: CASSLGLGGLITDTQYF.

This clonotype was detected many times. The chain is built from TRBV24-1 and TRBJ2-7; D possibly corresponds to TRBD1 (5 bases). V was shortened by 4 bases and J by 0 bases, with 15 bases between the two germline ends. Germline CDR1 is KGHDR and CDR2 is SFDVKD. This CDR3 spans 16 amino acids. CDR3 amino acids: CATSDHGAASSYEQYF. CDR3 nucleotides: TGTGCCACCAGTGACCATGGGGCAGCGAGCTCCTACGAGCAGTACTTC.

This clonotype has ten or more counts. The genes are TRBV11-1 and TRBJ2-3; no reliable D call. V lost 3 bases to trimming and J lost 5 bases, with 9 bases between them. Germline lookup yields CDR1 SGHAT and CDR2 FQDESV (reference sequence). The length of the CDR3 is 13 residues. CDR3 DNA sequence: TGTGCCAGCAGCTTTCAAGTAGGAGATACGCAGTATTTT. Encoded protein: CASSFQVGDTQYF.

This clonotype was recorded at least ten times. The rearrangement links TRBV6-4 to TRBJ2-5, with D uncertain. CDR3 length: 14 amino acids. With 5 bases removed from V and 4 bases from J, the gap between germline ends came to 14 bases. Germline CDR1 MRHNA, CDR2 SNTAGT. CDR3 loop: CASSRTVDRETQYF. CDR3 nucleotides: TGTGCCAGCAGTCGGACGGTTGATAGAGAGACCCAGTACTTC.

This clonotype was counted many times. This chain joins TRBV3-1 and TRBJ2-2; D uncertain. Germline values: CDR1 LGHDT, CDR2 YNNKEL (reference sequence). The CDR3 loop spans 17 amino acids. Trimming stripped 6 bases from V and 4 bases from J, with 21 bases between. For the CDR3, the DNA is TGTGCCAGCAGACAGAGCGTTGCGAGCGCAACCACCGGGGAGCTGTTTTTT. As protein: CASRQSVASATTGELFF.

In the case of this clonotype: A single base separates this from a much larger clone, so it may be a read error. V gene TRBV6-1 combines with J gene TRBJ2-6; tentatively, D is TRBD1 or TRBD2 (5 bases each). The length of the CDR3 is 13 residues. The germline gives CDR1 MNHNS, CDR2 SASEGT. The chain's CDR3 is CASRGLGASVLTF. Here the CDR3 DNA reads TGTGCCAGCAGGGGGCTCGGGGCCAGCGTCCTGACTTTC.

The chain carries TRBV7-9 and TRBJ2-7; 7 bases fit TRBD2. V shed 5 bases and J 3 bases; nucleotides not matched to a gene: 10. From germline, CDR1 is SEHNR and CDR2 FQNEAQ (reference sequence). The CDR3 has 15 amino acids. Here the CDR3 reads CASSPLADGGYEQYF. In DNA, the CDR3 is TGTGCCAGCAGCCCGCTAGCGGACGGGGGCTACGAGCAGTACTTC.

The V call is TRBV4-1, the J call TRBJ2-2; TRBD2 might be the D (5 bases). CDR3 length equals 17 residues. Germline assignment: CDR1 MGHRA and CDR2 YSYEKL. V lost 0 bases and J 3 bases, leaving 14 bases between the germline ends. CDR3 sequence: CASSQESIEGDTGELFF. The CDR3 coding sequence is TGCGCCAGCAGCCAAGAGAGTATAGAGGGCGACACCGGGGAGCTGTTTTTT.

This clonotype was counted a few times. Here the CDR3 reads CASSLRGGGSYNEQFF. CDR3 DNA sequence: TGTGCCAGCAGCTTAAGAGGGGGGGGTTCCTACAATGAGCAGTTCTTC. The V call is TRBV7-3, the J call TRBJ2-1; possibly TRBD2 for D (7 bases). The ends were cut back, 1 base at V and 1 base at J, with 11 bases in the middle. This CDR3 has 16 residues. Germline-derived CDR1 and CDR2 are SGHTA and FQGTGA.

The rearrangement joins TRBV2 to TRBJ1-1; D unclear. Germline V CDR1 and CDR2: SNHLY, FYNNEI. CDR3 length: 14 residues. The ends were cut back, 5 bases at V and 1 base at J, with 11 bases in the middle. CDR3 sequence reads: CASSISDPNTEAFF. The CDR3 DNA reads TGTGCCAGCAGTATCTCCGATCCGAACACTGAAGCTTTCTTT.

This clonotype was recorded many times. The J gene is TRBJ2-3, the V gene TRBV20-1; 10 bases are shared with TRBD2. Unmatched junction bases numbered 13, after V lost 3 bases and J lost 4 bases. CDR3 length: 17 amino acids. Germline CDR1 is DFQATT and CDR2 is SNEGSKA (reference sequence). The CDR3 loop reads CSASQAGGPRGADTQYF. CDR3 coding DNA: TGCAGTGCTAGCCAAGCGGGAGGGCCTCGGGGCGCAGATACGCAGTATTTT.

This clonotype was recorded at least ten times. DNA for the CDR3: TGTGCCACCGCCGGAGGGCGGGAAGGATATGAGCAGTTCTTC. This gives the protein CATAGGREGYEQFF. The chain couples TRBV24-1 to TRBJ2-1, with D maybe TRBD2 (6 bases). Trimming left V 9 bases short and J 8 bases short, with 19 bases between. CDR1 and CDR2 from the germline V gene are KGHDR and SFDVKD. This CDR3 contains 14 residues.

V usage is TRBV9 and J usage is TRBJ2-3; D is tentatively TRBD1 or TRBD2 (6 bases each). This CDR3 has 17 amino acids. V was pared by 0 bases and J by 2 bases, with 16 bases between. Germline loops: CDR1 SGDLS, CDR2 YYNGEE. The CDR3 coding sequence is TGTGCCAGCAGCGTAGCGGTTTCGGGGGCGCTCACAGATACGCAGTATTTT. Translation: CASSVAVSGALTDTQYF.

This clonotype was found many times. The rearrangement uses TRBV11-2 and TRBJ2-1, with 11 bases that match TRBD2. Germline V gene data show CDR1 as SGHAT and CDR2 as FQNNGV. This CDR3 contains 17 residues. Trimming at V came to 5 bases and at J to 0 bases, leaving 6 bases not matched to a gene. CDR3 loop: CASSATSGVSSYNEQFF. The DNA for the CDR3 is TGTGCCAGCAGCGCGACTAGCGGGGTTAGCTCCTACAATGAGCAGTTCTTC.

Of note for this clonotype: A read error may account for a junction end that differs from germline. The V call is TRBV20-1, the J call TRBJ2-3; 9 bases fit TRBD2. This CDR3 is built from 15 residues. Germline-derived CDR1 and CDR2 are DFQATT and SNEGSKA (reference sequence). The CDR3 protein is CSANGLAPITDTRYF. In DNA form, the CDR3 reads TGCAGTGCTAATGGACTAGCGCCTATCACAGATACGCGGTATTTT.